Listed below are T cell receptor beta chains from one sample, sequenced in a study of T cell responses to AZD1222 COVID-19 vaccine. Produced via immunoSEQ multiplex PCR; TCRdb's table is partial and in-frame only. Counted here are tens of thousands of clones, 70% to 90% occurring once; the ten biggest clones make up about 1.6%. The starting material was peripheral blood, obtained on day 0 of AZD1222 vaccination. Receptor source: an adult in good health. Each CDR3 is given with its conserved first and last residue.

>18|TRBV3-1/TRBV3-2|TRBJ1-1
CASSQVGRGSVVNTEAFF
>14|TRBV5-8|TRBJ1-1
CASSLTDWTTEAFF
>16|TRBV6-1|TRBJ1-1
CASSEVGRGVYTEAFF
>15|TRBV6-2/TRBV6-3|TRBJ2-7
CASSPGVLSSYEQYF
>14|TRBV7-9|TRBJ2-5
CASSLYGGQETQYF
>15|TRBV3-1/TRBV3-2|TRBJ2-7
CASSQSVNSGGEQYF
>14|TRBV7-9|TRBJ1-6
CASSLEGGNSPLHF
>15|TRBV6-2/TRBV6-3|TRBJ1-1
CASSYHQVTNTEAFF
>14|TRBV20-1|TRBJ2-3
CSASLGPERGTQYF
>14|TRBV7-9|TRBJ1-4
CASSRGQGNEKLFF
>15|TRBV7-9|TRBJ2-3
CASSLDPVGTDTQYF
>13|TRBV24-1|TRBJ1-1
CATGATQNTEAFF
>15|TRBV19|TRBJ2-3
CASGSWQGSTDTQYF
>14|TRBV18|TRBJ1-2
CASSPTGTADGYTF
>14|TRBV19|TRBJ1-2
CASRPPGDRAGYTF
>12|TRBV12-3/TRBV12-4|TRBJ1-5
CASSLENQPQHF
>14|TRBV5-1|TRBJ1-4
CASSLQGPNEKLFF
>19|TRBV4-1|TRBJ2-5
CASSFYFRGAFLTQETQYF
>20|TRBV19|TRBJ2-3
CASSSPPGGLTGHGTDTQYF
>16|TRBV6-5|TRBJ1-1
CASSSLIRDRAFEAFF
>14|TRBV5-3|TRBJ1-2
CAPTVRRQGYGYTF
>15|TRBV24-1|TRBJ2-3
CATSDPRDRTDTQYF